This T cell receptor (beta chain) was recorded in a study of blood T cell repertoires in COVID-19. On the study more broadly: The United States, Italy and Spain were the sources of the acute and convalescent COVID-19 samples. Sample material is recorded as cDNA or gDNA derived from T cells, B-cell-depleted T cells, or PBMCs.

Across under 25 US areas, participants ranged in age from roughly 18 to 95 years. This CDR3 spans 16 amino acids. Germline CDR1 SGHKS, CDR2 YYEKEE (reference sequence). Germline trimming cut 4 bases from V and 0 bases from J; bases unmatched to any gene: 6. Per the original methods: Estimation of nucleated cell counts relied on the amplification of reference gene primers. The assay was immunoSEQ multiplex PCR, and TCRdb's table has in-frame clones only and misses some. For V, J and clone size, that table is used; D and trimming come from the DNA. This table has approximately 200,000 clones, 85% to 90% appearing once.

The chain combines TRBV5-5 with TRBJ2-2; TRBD1 matches 7 bases. This sequence originates from a woman in her forties with acute COVID-19. Specimen: PBMCs or T cells enriched from blood (not recorded which). In nucleotides, the CDR3 is TGTGCCAGCAGCCACAGACAGGGAGCGAACACCGGGGAGCTGTTTTTT. Translating it yields CASSHRQGANTGELFF.